This is a list of T cell receptor beta chains from one sample in a study of T cells in Graves' hyperthyroidism and ophthalmopathy. One entry per CDR3 protein results from TCRdb running MiXCR on the multiplex PCR reads. The sample has about 250,000 distinct CDR3 sequences; roughly a quarter are singletons. The specimen sequenced was blood. These receptors were obtained from a woman aged 35 to 49 with Graves' ophthalmopathy. Both conserved end residues are part of each CDR3. The D gene is left open where the match is weak. The size entry is marked missing in some rows and otherwise reads once, few, many or a size class.

j_call	d_call	clone_size	v_call	cdr3_nt	cdr3_aa
TRBJ1-2	NA	many	TRBV28	TGTGCCAGCAGTCAAATAAACCGGGAGGGGGGCTACACCTTC	CASSQINREGGYTF
TRBJ1-1	TRBD1	many	TRBV30	TGTGCCTGGAGTCCGCCGGGACAGGGGAGGACTGAAGCTTTCTTT	CAWSPPGQGRTEAFF
TRBJ2-5	NA	many	TRBV15	TGTGCCACCAGCAGAGACCCCGGAGCACAAGAGACCCAGTACTTC	CATSRDPGAQETQYF
TRBJ2-5	TRBD1	many	TRBV28	TGTGCCAGCAGAACTACCGGGGACAGGGTCCCAGAGACCCAGTACTTC	CASRTTGDRVPETQYF
TRBJ1-1	NA	medium-sized	TRBV24-1	TGTGCCACCAGTGATTTGGGGGCCCCGAACACTGAAGCTTTCTTT	CATSDLGAPNTEAFF
TRBJ2-7	NA	few	TRBV28	TGTGCCAGCAGCGCCCTAGGCACCTACGAGCAGTACTTC	CASSALGTYEQYF
TRBJ2-7	NA	many	TRBV5-1	TGCGCCAGCAGCTTGGAGGGTTTCGCCTACGAGCAGTACTTC	CASSLEGFAYEQYF
TRBJ2-3	NA	many	TRBV6-1	TGTGCCAGCAGTACCCCTGGAGGAGATACGCAGTATTTT	CASSTPGGDTQYF
TRBJ2-7	TRBD2	NA	TRBV3-1	TGTGCCAGCAGTCGTAGCGGGAGTTCCAACGAGCAGTACTTC	CASSRSGSSNEQYF
TRBJ1-5	NA	many	TRBV28	TGTGCCAGCAGTTTTTCGGGGGGAGGCAATCAGCCCCAGCATTTT	CASSFSGGGNQPQHF
TRBJ2-7	NA	many	TRBV6-1	TGTGCCAGCAGTGATGGACTCCACTACGAGCAGTACTTC	CASSDGLHYEQYF
TRBJ2-5	TRBD1	NA	TRBV6-1	TGTGCCAGCAGTGAAGCTAGGGGGCGAGAGACCCAGTACTTC	CASSEARGRETQYF
TRBJ2-5	TRBD1	many	TRBV28	TGTGCCAGCAGGAAGACAGGGCGGGAGACCCAGTACTTC	CASRKTGRETQYF
TRBJ1-1	NA	many	TRBV5-1	TGCGCCAGCAGCCTAACAGGGCCAGCTGAAGCTTTCTTT	CASSLTGPAEAFF
TRBJ2-5	TRBD2	NA	TRBV10-3	TGTGCCATCAGTGATTTAACTAGCGGGGGGAGGACCCAGTACTTC	CAISDLTSGGRTQYF
TRBJ1-1	NA	many	TRBV6-2/TRBV6-3	TGTGCCAGCAGACCCACAGGGCCCCCCGAGCACACTGAAGCTTTCTTT	CASRPTGPPEHTEAFF
TRBJ2-7	NA	many	TRBV9	TGTGCCAGCAGCCCCCCGGGCAGGATCTACGAGCAGTACTTC	CASSPPGRIYEQYF
TRBJ2-5	NA	many	TRBV27	TGTGCCAGCTCACTCCGGACAGCACAAGAGACCCAGTACTTC	CASSLRTAQETQYF
TRBJ1-1	NA	many	TRBV11-2	TGTGCCAGCAGCTTAGATGGGTTTTTGGGGGGCAGGGGCACTGAAGCTTTCTTT	CASSLDGFLGGRGTEAFF
TRBJ2-7	NA	many	TRBV12-3/TRBV12-4	TGTGCCAGCAGAGGGGACGGGTCCTACGAGCAGTACTTC	CASRGDGSYEQYF
TRBJ1-2	NA	many	TRBV28	TGTGCCAGCAGTTTCCCCTTTCCCCCTACGGAAGGCTACACCTTC	CASSFPFPPTEGYTF
TRBJ2-7	TRBD2	NA	TRBV28	TGTGCCAGCAGCCAACTAGCGGGAGAGGGGGCCTACGAGCAGTACTTC	CASSQLAGEGAYEQYF
TRBJ1-1	NA	many	TRBV7-2	TGTGCCAGCGTTGGGGTGGCAGGGAACACTGAAGCTTTCTTT	CASVGVAGNTEAFF
TRBJ2-2	NA	many	TRBV19	TGTGCCAGTAGGACCGGATCCCTTACCGGGGAGCTGTTTTTT	CASRTGSLTGELFF
TRBJ2-5	TRBD2	NA	TRBV6-7	TGTGCCAGCAGTTACTCGGCTAGCGGGGGACGCCGCCAAGAGACCCAGTACTTC	CASSYSASGGRRQETQYF
TRBJ1-5	NA	many	TRBV6-2/TRBV6-3	TGTGCCAGCAGTTATGGGGACGGCAATCAGCCCCAGCATTTT	CASSYGDGNQPQHF
TRBJ1-6	TRBD1	many	TRBV12-3/TRBV12-4	TGTGCCAGCAGCCCCCAGGGGGCTGATTCACCCCTCCACTTT	CASSPQGADSPLHF
TRBJ1-5	NA	many	TRBV7-2	TGTGCCAGCAGCCGCGGACTCAATCAGCCCCAGCATTTT	CASSRGLNQPQHF
TRBJ2-7	NA	few	TRBV28	TGTGCCAGCAGTTTTTTTGGACCAGGCAGGGGCACCTACGAGCAGTACTTC	CASSFFGPGRGTYEQYF
TRBJ1-3	NA	few	TRBV6-1	TGTGCCAGCAGTGGACTGGGGAGGGGAAACACCATATCTTTT	CASSGLGRGNTISF
TRBJ2-2	NA	NA	TRBV27	TGTGCCAGCAGAAGAGGTTGGGGCACCGGGGAGCTGTTTTTT	CASRRGWGTGELFF
TRBJ2-5	NA	many	TRBV11-2	TGTGCCAGCAGCTTAGGGCCCAAGGAGACCCAGTACTTC	CASSLGPKETQYF
TRBJ1-1	NA	many	TRBV30	TGTGCCTGGACCGAAAGGAACACTGAAGCTTTCTTT	CAWTERNTEAFF
TRBJ1-2	NA	many	TRBV27	TGTGCCAGCAGTCATAAAACAGGGAGCTATGGCTACACCTTC	CASSHKTGSYGYTF
TRBJ2-7	NA	many	TRBV28	TGTGCCAGCAGTTTAGTCGGAGTAGGCTACGAGCAGTACTTC	CASSLVGVGYEQYF
TRBJ2-5	NA	many	TRBV4-1	TGCGCCAGCAGCCAAGAGGGCGGATACCAAGAGACCCAGTACTTC	CASSQEGGYQETQYF
TRBJ2-3	TRBD1	NA	TRBV6-2/TRBV6-3	TGTGCCAGCAGCTTAACAGGGGGAAGTACGCAGTATTTT	CASSLTGGSTQYF
TRBJ2-5	TRBD1	NA	TRBV20-1	TGCAGTGCAACTACCGGGACAGGGGGCGCGGTTGAGACCCAGTACTTC	CSATTGTGGAVETQYF
TRBJ1-2	TRBD1	many	TRBV19	TGTGCCAGTAGTATAGATTGGTCGGGACAGATGAATGGCTACACCTTC	CASSIDWSGQMNGYTF
TRBJ1-1	NA	many	TRBV18	TGTGCCAGCTCACCAGGGGCTGGGACTGAAGCTTTCTTT	CASSPGAGTEAFF
TRBJ2-7	NA	NA	TRBV11-2	TGTGCCAGCAGCTTAGTTTCGGGTGAGCAGTACTTC	CASSLVSGEQYF
TRBJ2-5	TRBD1	NA	TRBV11-2	TGTGCCAGCAGCTCCCCACCCGGGACAGGGTTTTACCAAGAGACCCAGTACTTC	CASSSPPGTGFYQETQYF
TRBJ2-7	TRBD1	many	TRBV5-1	TGCGCCAGCAGCTCAACGACAGGGGGAAACGAGCAGTACTTC	CASSSTTGGNEQYF
TRBJ2-5	NA	many	TRBV6-5	TGTGCCAGCAGTTACCCAGGACAGAAGGGAGAGACCCAGTACTTC	CASSYPGQKGETQYF
TRBJ1-3	NA	many	TRBV6-1	TGTGCCAGCAGTGAAGTGCACAGTGGAAACACCATATATTTT	CASSEVHSGNTIYF